This T cell receptor beta chain was found in a study of blood T cell repertoires in COVID-19. How the authors handled the data: Scientists estimated how many nucleated cells there were by amplifying reference gene primers. TCRdb's table, derived via immunoSEQ multiplex PCR, lists solely in-frame clones and lacks some. The D gene and trimming were derived from the DNA, and the V and J assignments and clone size from that table. The sample lists 150,000 to 200,000 clones; just under 85% were seen once. The CDR3 covers 13 residues. Germline-derived CDR1 and CDR2 are MNHNY and SVGAGI (reference sequence). With 7 bases clipped from V and 4 bases from J, the junction kept 6 bases outside the gene matches. Seattle's cohort entered during active infection and was followed longitudinally.

The sequenced sample was peripheral blood. This rearrangement joins TRBV6-6 to TRBJ1-2; TRBD1 matches 7 bases. The TCR was taken from a man in his sixties with COVID-19, enrolled during active disease. DNA of the CDR3: TGTGCCAGCACCGTACGGGACAGCTATGGCTACACCTTC. Its protein is CASTVRDSYGYTF.